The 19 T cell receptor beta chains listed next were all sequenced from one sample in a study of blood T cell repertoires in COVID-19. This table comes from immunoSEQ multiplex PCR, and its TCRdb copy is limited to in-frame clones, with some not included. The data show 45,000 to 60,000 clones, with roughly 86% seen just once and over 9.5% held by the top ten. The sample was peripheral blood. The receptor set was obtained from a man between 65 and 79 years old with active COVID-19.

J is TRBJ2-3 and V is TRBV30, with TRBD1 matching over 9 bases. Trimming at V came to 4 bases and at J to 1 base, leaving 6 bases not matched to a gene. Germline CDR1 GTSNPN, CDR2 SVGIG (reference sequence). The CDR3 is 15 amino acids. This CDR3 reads CAWTRDRVGTDTQYF. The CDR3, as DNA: TGTGCCTGGACCCGGGACAGGGTAGGCACAGATACGCAGTATTTT. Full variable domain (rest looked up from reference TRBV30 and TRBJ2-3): SQTIHQWPATLVQPVGSPLSLECTVEGTSNPNLYWYRQAAGRGLQLLFYSVGIGQISSEVPQNLSASRPQDRQFILSSKKLLLSDSGFYLCAWTRDRVGTDTQYFGPGTRLTVL.

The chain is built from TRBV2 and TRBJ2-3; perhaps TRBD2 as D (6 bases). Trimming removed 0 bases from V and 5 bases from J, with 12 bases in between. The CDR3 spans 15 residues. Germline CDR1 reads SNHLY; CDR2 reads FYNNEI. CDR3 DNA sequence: TGTGCCAGCAGTGAAGCGTGGGGGGTAGGAGATACGCAGTATTTT. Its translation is CASSEAWGVGDTQYF.

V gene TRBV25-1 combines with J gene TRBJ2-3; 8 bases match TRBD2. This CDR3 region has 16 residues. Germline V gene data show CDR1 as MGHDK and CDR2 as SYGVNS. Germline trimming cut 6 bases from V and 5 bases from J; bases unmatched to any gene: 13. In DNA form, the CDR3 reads TGTGCCAGCAGGGGCAGCGGCGGGGGGCGGGGAGATACGCAGTATTTT. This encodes CASRGSGGGRGDTQYF.

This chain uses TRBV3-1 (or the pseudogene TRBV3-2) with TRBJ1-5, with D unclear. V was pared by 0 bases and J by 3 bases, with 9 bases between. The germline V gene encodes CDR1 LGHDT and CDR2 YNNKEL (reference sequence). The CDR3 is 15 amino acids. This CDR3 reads CASSQDLGTNQPQHF. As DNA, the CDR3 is TGTGCCAGCAGCCAAGATCTAGGAACCAATCAGCCCCAGCATTTT.

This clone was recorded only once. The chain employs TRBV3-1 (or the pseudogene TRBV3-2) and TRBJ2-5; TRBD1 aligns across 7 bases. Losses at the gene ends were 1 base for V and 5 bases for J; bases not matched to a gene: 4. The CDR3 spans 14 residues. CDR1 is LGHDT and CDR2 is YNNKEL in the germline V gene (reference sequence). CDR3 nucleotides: TGTGCCAGCAGCCAAGCACAGGGGATTGAGACCCAGTACTTC. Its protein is CASSQAQGIETQYF.

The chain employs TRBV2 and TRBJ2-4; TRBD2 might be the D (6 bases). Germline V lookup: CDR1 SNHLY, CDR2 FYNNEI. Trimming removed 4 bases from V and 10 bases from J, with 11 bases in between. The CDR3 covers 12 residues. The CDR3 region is CASSGPGEIQYF. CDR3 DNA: TGTGCCAGCAGTGGGCCGGGGGAGATTCAGTACTTC.

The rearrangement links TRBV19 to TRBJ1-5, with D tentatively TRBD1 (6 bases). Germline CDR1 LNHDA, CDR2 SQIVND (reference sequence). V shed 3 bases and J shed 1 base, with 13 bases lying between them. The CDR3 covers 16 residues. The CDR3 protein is CASSMGGGRSNQPQHF. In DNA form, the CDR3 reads TGTGCCAGTAGTATGGGGGGGGGCAGGAGCAATCAGCCCCAGCATTTT.

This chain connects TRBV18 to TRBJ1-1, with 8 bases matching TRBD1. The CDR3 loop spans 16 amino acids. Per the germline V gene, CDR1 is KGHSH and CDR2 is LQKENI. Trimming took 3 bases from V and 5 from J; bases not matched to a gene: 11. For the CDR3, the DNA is TGTGCCAGCTCACCCGCGGCGACAGGGGTGGGGACTGAAGCTTTCTTT. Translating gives CASSPAATGVGTEAFF.

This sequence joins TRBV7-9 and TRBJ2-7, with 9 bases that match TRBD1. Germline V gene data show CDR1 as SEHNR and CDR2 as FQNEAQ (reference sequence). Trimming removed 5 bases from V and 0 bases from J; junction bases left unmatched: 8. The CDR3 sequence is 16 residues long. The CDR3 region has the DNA TGTGCCAGCAGCCCGGGGGACAGGGAAAACTCCTACGAGCAGTACTTC. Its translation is CASSPGDRENSYEQYF. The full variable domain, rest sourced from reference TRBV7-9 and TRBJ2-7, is DTGVSQNPRHKITKRGQNVTFRCDPISEHNRLYWYRQTLGQGPEFLTYFQNEAQLEKSRLLSDRFSAERPKGSFSTLEIQRTEQGDSAMYLCASSPGDRENSYEQYFGPGTRLTVT.

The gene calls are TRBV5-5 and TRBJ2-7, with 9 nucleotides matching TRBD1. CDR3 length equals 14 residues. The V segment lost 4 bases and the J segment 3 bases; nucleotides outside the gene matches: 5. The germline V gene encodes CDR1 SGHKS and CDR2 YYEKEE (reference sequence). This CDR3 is CASSPRTGVYEQYF. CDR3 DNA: TGTGCCAGCAGCCCACGGACAGGGGTCTACGAGCAGTACTTC.

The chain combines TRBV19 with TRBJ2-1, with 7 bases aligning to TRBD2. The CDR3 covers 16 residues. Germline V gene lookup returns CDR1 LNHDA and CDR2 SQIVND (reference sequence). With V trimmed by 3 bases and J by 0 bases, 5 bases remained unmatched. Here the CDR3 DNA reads TGTGCCAGTAGTATTGGGCGGGGGAGCTCCTACAATGAGCAGTTCTTC. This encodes CASSIGRGSSYNEQFF. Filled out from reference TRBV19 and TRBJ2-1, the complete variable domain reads DGGITQSPKYLFRKEGQNVTLSCEQNLNHDAMYWYRQDPGQGLRLIYYSQIVNDFQKGDIAEGYSVSREKKESFPLTVTSAQKNPTAFYLCASSIGRGSSYNEQFFGPGTRLTVL.

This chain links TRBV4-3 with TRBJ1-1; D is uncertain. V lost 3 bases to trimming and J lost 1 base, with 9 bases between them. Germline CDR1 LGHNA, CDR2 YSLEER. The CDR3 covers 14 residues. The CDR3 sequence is CASSQATRNTEAFF. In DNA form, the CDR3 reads TGCGCCAGCAGCCAGGCCACACGGAACACTGAAGCTTTCTTT.

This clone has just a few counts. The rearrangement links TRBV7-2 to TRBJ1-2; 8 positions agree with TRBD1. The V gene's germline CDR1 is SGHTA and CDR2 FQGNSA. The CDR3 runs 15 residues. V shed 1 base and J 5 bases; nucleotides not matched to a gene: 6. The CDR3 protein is CASSLENRGFYGYTF. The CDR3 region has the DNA TGTGCCAGCAGCTTAGAGAACAGGGGGTTTTATGGCTACACCTTC.

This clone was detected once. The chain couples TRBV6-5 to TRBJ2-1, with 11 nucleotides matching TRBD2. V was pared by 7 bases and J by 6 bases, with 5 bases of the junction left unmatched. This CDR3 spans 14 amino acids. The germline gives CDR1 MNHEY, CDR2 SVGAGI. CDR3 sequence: CASKSSGGSNEQFF. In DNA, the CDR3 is TGTGCCAGCAAGTCTAGCGGGGGGAGCAATGAGCAGTTCTTC.

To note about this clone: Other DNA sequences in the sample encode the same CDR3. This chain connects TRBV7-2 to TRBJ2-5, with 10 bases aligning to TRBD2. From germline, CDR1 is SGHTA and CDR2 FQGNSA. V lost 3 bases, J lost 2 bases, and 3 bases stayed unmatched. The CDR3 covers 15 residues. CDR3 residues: CASSFQRGGQETQYF. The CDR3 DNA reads TGTGCCAGCAGCTTTCAGCGGGGGGGTCAAGAGACCCAGTACTTC.

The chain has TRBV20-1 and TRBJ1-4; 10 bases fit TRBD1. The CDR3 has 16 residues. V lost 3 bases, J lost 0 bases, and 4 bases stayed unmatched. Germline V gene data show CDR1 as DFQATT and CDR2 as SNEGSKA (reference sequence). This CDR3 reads CSASPGTGATNEKLFF. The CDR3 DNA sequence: TGCAGTGCTAGTCCCGGGACAGGGGCAACTAATGAAAAACTGTTTTTT.

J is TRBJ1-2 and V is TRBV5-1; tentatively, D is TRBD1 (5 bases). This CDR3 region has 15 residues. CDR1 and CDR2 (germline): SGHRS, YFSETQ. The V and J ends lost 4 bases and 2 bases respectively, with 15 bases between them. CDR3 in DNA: TGCGCCAGCAGCGAGGACACAGGCGCCAACTATGGCTACACCTTC. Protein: CASSEDTGANYGYTF.

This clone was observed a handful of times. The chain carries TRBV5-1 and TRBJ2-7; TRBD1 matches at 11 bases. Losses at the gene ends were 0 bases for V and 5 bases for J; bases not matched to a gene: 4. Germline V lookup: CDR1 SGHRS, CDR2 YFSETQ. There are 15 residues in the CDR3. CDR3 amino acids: CASSLGSDRGHEQYF. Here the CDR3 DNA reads TGCGCCAGCAGCTTGGGTTCGGACAGGGGGCACGAGCAGTACTTC.

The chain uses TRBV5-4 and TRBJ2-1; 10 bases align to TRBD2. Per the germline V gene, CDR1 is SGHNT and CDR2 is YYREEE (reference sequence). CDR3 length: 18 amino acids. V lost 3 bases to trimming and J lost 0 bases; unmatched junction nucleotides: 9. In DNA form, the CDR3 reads TGTGCCAGCAGCTCCTCTAGCGGGGGACCTCGCTCCTACAATGAGCAGTTCTTC. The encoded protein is CASSSSSGGPRSYNEQFF.